These 6 T cell receptor beta chains originate from one sample sequenced in a study of T cells in women clearing cervical HPV infection. Repertoires were generated with immunoSEQ multiplex PCR, while TCRdb's copy carries only in-frame clones and drops some. The sample is made up of more than 20,000 clones, and the top ten hold 2% to 3% of it. Sample: blood buffy coat. Receptor source: a woman aged 18 to 75 with a cervical HPV16 infection that either progressed to CIN3+ or cleared (not recorded which).

Points on this clone: The CDR3 end lies 3 residues beyond the end of the read and is filled in from the germline J gene. V and J are TRBV20-1 and TRBJ1-2; D not resolved. Looked up from germline, CDR1 is DFQATT and CDR2 is SNEGSKA (reference sequence). The CDR3 sequence is 12 residues long. The V end was cut by 6 bases, the J end by 4 bases, with 12 bases between. CDR3 sequence: CSAPKGPYGYTF. CDR3 DNA, as far as it was read: TGCAGTGCCCCTAAAGGGCCCTATGGC.

As regards this clone: The read terminates 3 residues ahead of where the CDR3 ends, so the germline J gene completes it. This chain connects TRBV18 to TRBJ1-1; D ambiguous. The CDR3 has 17 amino acids. Germline-derived CDR1 and CDR2 are KGHSH and LQKENI. The CDR3 bases that were read are TGTGCCAGCTCACCAGTGCAGGCCCCACGCCTACAAGAGACA. Translating it yields CASSPVQAPRLQET. The full CDR3 reads CASSPVQAPRLQETAFF.

On this clone itself: The CDR3 end lies 3 residues beyond the end of the read and is filled in from the germline J gene. This rearrangement joins TRBV4-1 to TRBJ2-1; D gene uncertain. The CDR3 totals 14 residues. Germline lookup yields CDR1 MGHRA and CDR2 YSYEKL. V lost 1 base and J lost 3, with 7 bases in between. CDR3 in amino acids: CASSQGRVYNEQFF. The DNA read from the CDR3 is TGCGCCAGCAGCCAAGGTAGAGTCTACAATGAG.

Details on this clone: The read halts 3 residues ahead of the CDR3 end, with the missing end drawn from the germline J gene. J is TRBJ2-3 and V is TRBV2; D is unclear. Per germline, CDR1 SNHLY and CDR2 FYNNEI. The CDR3 loop spans 13 amino acids. The DNA read from the CDR3 is TGTGCCAGCAGGACCCGTACGGGTCAGCCG. Protein: CASRTRTGQP. The whole CDR3 reads CASRTRTGQPQYF.

In regard to this clone: The read ends 3 residues early relative to the CDR3; the germline J gene fills the gap. The genes are TRBV7-6 and TRBJ2-2; weak D call: TRBD1 (5 bases). Germline CDR1 and CDR2: SGHVS and FNYEAQ. Trimming left V 5 bases short and J 4 bases short, with 11 bases between. There are 14 residues in the CDR3. The sequenced CDR3 bases are TGTGCCAGCAGCCACGGACAACGCACCGGGGAG. Encoded protein: CASSHGQRTGE. Given in full, the CDR3 is CASSHGQRTGELFF.

Comments on this clone: The CDR3 is cut off 3 residues early in the read; its end comes from the germline J gene. The chain carries TRBV18 and TRBJ2-7, with D possibly TRBD2 on 5 matching bases. V lost 1 base to trimming and J lost 0 bases, with 10 bases between them. Germline V gene sequence: CDR1 KGHSH, CDR2 LQKENI. This CDR3 has 15 amino acids. The DNA read from the CDR3 is TGTGCCAGCTCACCACAAACTACTAGCTCCTACGAG. Translating it yields CASSPQTTSSYE. The CDR3 in full is CASSPQTTSSYEQYF.